The rows below give T cell receptor beta chains drawn from one sample of a study of T-cell reconstitution after alpha-beta-depleted transplantation in children. Each CDR3 protein gets one entry after TCRdb re-called the PCR reads with MiXCR. Of fewer than 550,000 distinct CDR3 sequences detected, about 10% appear once; the ten largest clones hold 14%. Sequenced material: PBMCs, mostly from graft donor cells, taken 180 days after TCRalphabeta/CD19-depleted stem cell transplant. These receptors all come from a female patient between 2 and 15 years old who had a stem cell transplant for aplastic anemia, so the T cells may come from the graft donor. Both conserved end residues are part of each CDR3.

v_call cdr3_aa
TRBV12-3/TRBV12-4 CASSRAGPLSTDTQYF
TRBV14 CASSLDLGQGNDQPQHF
TRBV30 CAWSVAGGKLFF
TRBV7-6 CASSLNRDRVPGRLYEQYF
TRBV10-3 CTISFGHPGTSAKETQYF
TRBV5-7 CASSLIDSGGARWMIDTQYF
TRBV15 CATSRNLGTEGNTIYF
TRBV20-1 CSATGHHNRAYNEQFF
TRBV29-1 CSAVAGQGHEQYF
TRBV7-3 CASSSSSRDTQYF
TRBV20-1 CSARVPLSGVLSSYNEQFF
TRBV29-1 CSVEPNRNTGAFF
TRBV11-2 CASSLRPGRGNQPQHF
TRBV29-1 CSDSGRVLNEQFF
TRBV6-2/TRBV6-3 CASSYSKGPSTDTQYF
TRBV28 CASRTGRNTIYF
TRBV27 CASTLGQGDYGYTF
TRBV6-5 CASSLLRDREQFF
TRBV12-3/TRBV12-4 CASSSRLYEQFF
TRBV12-3/TRBV12-4 CASSLAHGGLINEQFF
TRBV4-3 CASSQVLSGLAETDTQYF
TRBV11-2 CASRTPGQANTGELFF
TRBV5-1 CASTLAGGQVNEQFF
TRBV5-1 CASSFLTARYEQYF
TRBV20-1 CSARDRGRSANEKLFF
TRBV4-3 CASSQQREGYYEQFF
TRBV12-3/TRBV12-4 CASKPTGQLNTEAFF
TRBV11-2 CASSRSGSYTGELFF